This TCR beta chain was sequenced in a study of regulatory T cells in long-lasting Graves disease. The overall study: Patients with persistent Graves' disease had over 5 years of antithyroid drugs and persistent TSH receptor antibodies. Study-level results: TCR diversity was lower in persistent than newly diagnosed Graves' disease. Patients with persistent disease showed a bias toward TRBV28, TRBJ1-2 and TRBJ2-5.

CDR3-region Arm-PCR and iRepertoire HTBI primers produced the TCR beta libraries. Original data processing: The samples included approximately 62 TRBV and 14 TRBJ segments. TCRdb used MiXCR to reprocess the multiplex PCR reads, holding one entry per CDR3 protein. The V and J calls follow TCRdb's processing rather than the paper's. The sample comprises 400,000 to 500,000 distinct CDR3 sequences, around 21% of which are singletons, and 7% to 10% rests with the top ten. This clonotype was found a few times. Its antigen is not known. CDR3 size: 12 residues. Trimming took 8 bases from V and 1 from J, leaving 8 bases between them. Per germline, CDR1 LNHDA and CDR2 SQIVND (reference sequence). Time point described: persistent/refractory GD, antithyroid drugs over 5 years with positive TRAb. From PBMCs, RNA was extracted and then used to make the TCR library.

This rearrangement joins TRBV19 to TRBJ1-1; D unclear. Sequenced here: peripheral blood mononuclear cells (PBMCs), sampled when the disease was refractory, from a patient treated with antithyroid drugs. The clonotype comes from a female donor with Graves disease. CDR3 DNA: TGTGCCAGTGGGTACAGGAACACTGAAGCTTTCTTT. This sequence encodes CASGYRNTEAFF.